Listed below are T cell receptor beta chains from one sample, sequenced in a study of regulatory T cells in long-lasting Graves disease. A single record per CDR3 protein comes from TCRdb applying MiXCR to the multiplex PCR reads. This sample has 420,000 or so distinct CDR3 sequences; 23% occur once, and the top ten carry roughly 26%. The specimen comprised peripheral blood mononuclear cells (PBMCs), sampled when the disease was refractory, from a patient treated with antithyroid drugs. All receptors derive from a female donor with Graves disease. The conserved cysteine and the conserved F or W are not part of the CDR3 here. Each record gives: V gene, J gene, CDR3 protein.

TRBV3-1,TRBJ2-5,ASTLAGLQETQY
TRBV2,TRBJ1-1,ASSGSRGQLNTEAF
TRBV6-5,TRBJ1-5,ASSYAGPQPQH
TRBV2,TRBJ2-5,ASKAYIAIQETQY
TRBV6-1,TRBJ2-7,ASSNYRTGYEQY
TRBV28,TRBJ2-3,ASSSELHYKIDTQY
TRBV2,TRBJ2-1,ASIRSEGYIEQF
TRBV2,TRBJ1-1,ASSEWEKNTEAF
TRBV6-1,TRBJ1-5,ASRTGTGIPGGNQPQH
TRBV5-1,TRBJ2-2,ASSLKSTPPGELF
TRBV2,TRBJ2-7,ASSPAGTVFYEQY
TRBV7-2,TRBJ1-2,ASSFISVSNNYGYT
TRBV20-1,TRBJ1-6,SAEQGATYNSPLH
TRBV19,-,ASSTQGLAGTETQY
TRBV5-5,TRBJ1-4,ASSPGQTTTNEKLF
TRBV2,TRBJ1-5,ASNIGEGQPQH
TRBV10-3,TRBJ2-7,AISERTGYEQY
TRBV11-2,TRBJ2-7,ASSEIPGGGEQY
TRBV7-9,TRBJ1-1,ASSLAVGGRIEAF
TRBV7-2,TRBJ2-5,ASSLVRGQGGETQY
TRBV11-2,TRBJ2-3,ATFDRLTDTQY
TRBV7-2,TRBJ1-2,ASSSGQGRINYGYT
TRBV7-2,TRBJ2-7,ASSRAQGAEQY
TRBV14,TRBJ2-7,ASSPRRREWVEQY
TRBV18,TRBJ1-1,ASSPNAGAGTEAF
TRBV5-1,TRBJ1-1,ASSLTSSLTEAF
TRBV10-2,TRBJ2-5,ASSEGGRPQETQY
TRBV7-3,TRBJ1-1,ASSEDRGLGMNTEAF
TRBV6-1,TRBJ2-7,ASSDLGATAGYEQY
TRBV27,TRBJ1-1,ASRTLTGGSTEAF
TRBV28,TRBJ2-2,ASRPRQGKNTGELF
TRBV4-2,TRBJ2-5,ASSQEATGAQETQY
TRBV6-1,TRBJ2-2,ASSRTSGRGANTGELF
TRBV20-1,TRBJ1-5,SARRRGGDQPQH
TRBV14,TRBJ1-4,ASSQEGRSGLF
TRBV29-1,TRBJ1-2,SVESDSYGYT
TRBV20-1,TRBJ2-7,SARDLLARENYEQY
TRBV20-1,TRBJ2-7,SARDRQGAPYEQY
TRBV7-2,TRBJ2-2,ASSLEGVAGELF
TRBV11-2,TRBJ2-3,ASSTPTSTDTQY
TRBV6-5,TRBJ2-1,AGSYGGGGYNEQF
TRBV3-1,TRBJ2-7,ASSQYFYEQY
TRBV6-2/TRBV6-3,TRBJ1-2,ASGGTGGVYGYT
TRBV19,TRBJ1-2,ASSMDRTNYGYT
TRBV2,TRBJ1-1,ASTAGVSEAF
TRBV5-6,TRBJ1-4,ASSEEGAYNEKLF
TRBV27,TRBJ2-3,ASRLNSVDTQY
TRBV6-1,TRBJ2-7,ASTDSGTPYYEQY
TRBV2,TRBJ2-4,ASIHRIAKNIQY
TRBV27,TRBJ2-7,ASSLRGSSSYEQY
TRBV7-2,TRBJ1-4,ASSATGGSEKLF
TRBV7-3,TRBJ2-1,ASSLMGSQDEQF
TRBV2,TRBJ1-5,ASSEPTAYSNQPQH
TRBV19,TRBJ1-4,ASTPRGWGEKLF
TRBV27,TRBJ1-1,ASSFRAGRLNTEAF
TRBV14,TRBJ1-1,ASSLRTGSIPEAF
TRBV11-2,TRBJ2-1,ASSSGRYPNEQF
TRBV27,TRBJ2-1,ASATSGGYNEQF
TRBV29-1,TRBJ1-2,SVSQDRGYGYT